The clone carrying this T cell receptor (beta chain) showed up just a few times. This specimen belongs to a study of OX40 agonist ivuxolimab in advanced cancers. Sequencing was performed with immunoSEQ multiplex PCR; in TCRdb, only in-frame clones are kept and a portion is missing. The sample lists 15,000 to 20,000 clones, approximately 83% seen once, with roughly 13% in the top ten. This CDR3 region has 13 residues. Germline V gene data show CDR1 as SQVTM and CDR2 as ANQGSEA. Trimming took off 5 bases at V and 3 bases at J, with 14 bases between the two ends. Specimen: CD4+ or CD8+ T cells sorted from blood, collected in a trial of the OX40 agonist ivuxolimab. This TCR came from an adult with an advanced solid tumor such as melanoma, head and neck, liver or kidney cancer. The V and J genes are TRBV29-1 and TRBJ2-7, with a weak D call TRBD1 (6 bases). CDR3 bases: TGCAGCGTTTCCAGGGACAACTACTACGAGCAGTACTTC. This codes for CSVSRDNYYEQYF.